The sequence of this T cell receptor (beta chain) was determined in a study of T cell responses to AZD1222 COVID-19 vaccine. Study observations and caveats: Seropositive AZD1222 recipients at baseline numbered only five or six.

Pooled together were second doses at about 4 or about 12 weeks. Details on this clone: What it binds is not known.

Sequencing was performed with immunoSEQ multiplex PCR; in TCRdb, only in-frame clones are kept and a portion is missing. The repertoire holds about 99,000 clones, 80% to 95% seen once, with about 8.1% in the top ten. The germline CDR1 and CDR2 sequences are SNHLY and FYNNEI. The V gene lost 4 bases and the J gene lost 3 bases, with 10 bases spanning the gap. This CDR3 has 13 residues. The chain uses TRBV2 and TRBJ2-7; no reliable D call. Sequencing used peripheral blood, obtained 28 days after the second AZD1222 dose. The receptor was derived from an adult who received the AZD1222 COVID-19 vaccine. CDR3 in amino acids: CASSGTVGYEQYF. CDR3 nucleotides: TGTGCCAGCAGTGGTACGGTCGGCTACGAGCAGTACTTC.